The sequence of this T cell receptor beta chain was determined in a study of T-cell reconstitution after alpha-beta-depleted transplantation in children. General observations from the study: Several patients had high TCRbeta diversity at day 60; it came from surviving recipient T cells and thymic progenitors. It was newly produced T cells that mostly accounted for T-cell counts and diversity one year after transplant. Reports say that about two months after transplant, the alpha-beta T cells came out of several hundred graft clones that had expanded.

A note on this clonotype: Its antigen remains unknown.

Trimming stripped 6 bases from V and 8 bases from J, with 11 bases between. Germline V CDR1 and CDR2: SNHLY, FYNNEI. The CDR3 runs 12 residues. Unique molecular identifiers were used in preparing the TCRbeta library. In TCRdb, the PCR reads were re-called with MiXCR into one record per CDR3 protein. The table includes 800,000 to 1,000,000 distinct CDR3 sequences, roughly 29% detected once. The sequences come from PBMCs, mostly from graft donor cells, collected 360 days after TCRalphabeta/CD19-depleted stem cell transplant. This receptor was taken from a boy less than two years old who had a stem cell transplant for SCID, so the T cells may come from the graft donor. The rearrangement uses TRBV2 and TRBJ2-1, with TRBD2 as a possible D gene (5 bases). The CDR3 here is CASSPTRYEQFF. Here the CDR3 DNA reads TGTGCCAGCAGCCCTACTAGGTATGAGCAGTTCTTC.